These T cell receptor beta chains were read from a single sample in a study of blood T cell repertoires in COVID-19. Libraries were prepared by immunoSEQ multiplex PCR; TCRdb keeps only in-frame clonotypes and omits some of them. The table includes about 51,000 clones, around 90% detected once. The sequenced sample consisted of peripheral blood. These receptors all come from a man aged 45-65 years with active COVID-19. CDR3s include the opening cysteine and the closing phenylalanine or tryptophan. A D gene is named only where the DNA matches it firmly. Rows give clone size only sometimes, using once, few, many, or a class for an expanded clone.

>TRBV18|.|TRBJ2-2|TRBD2
CASSPLAGDTGELFF
TGTGCCAGCTCACCACTAGCGGGGGACACCGGGGAGCTGTTTTTT
>TRBV7-3|.|TRBJ1-6|TRBD1
CASSSGTGANSPLHF
TGTGCCAGCAGCTCCGGGACAGGGGCCAATTCACCCCTCCACTTT
>TRBV7-8|.|TRBJ1-1|.
CASSSSRNTEAFF
TGTGCCAGCAGCTCTTCCCGGAACACTGAAGCTTTCTTT
>TRBV7-9|.|TRBJ1-1|TRBD1
CASSFGTASNTEAFF
TGTGCCAGCAGCTTCGGGACAGCTTCGAACACTGAAGCTTTCTTT
>TRBV20-1|once|TRBJ1-1|TRBD1
CSARGQSEAFF
TGCAGTGCTAGGGGACAGTCTGAAGCTTTCTTT
>TRBV5-4|.|TRBJ1-2|.
CASSFVTGRSYGYTF
TGTGCCAGCAGCTTTGTCACAGGGAGATCCTATGGCTACACCTTC
>TRBV18|.|TRBJ1-2|TRBD1
CASSPQAKGAAGGYTF
TGTGCCAGCTCACCACAGGCGAAGGGGGCGGCAGGTGGCTACACCTTC
>TRBV6-6|.|TRBJ2-3|TRBD2
CASRLNSGAAQYF
TGTGCCAGCAGACTCAATAGCGGGGCGGCGCAGTATTTT
>TRBV7-2|.|TRBJ1-1|TRBD1
CASSLVVGQGGYTEAFF
TGTGCCAGCAGCTTAGTAGTGGGACAGGGGGGGTACACTGAAGCTTTCTTT
>TRBV11-3|.|TRBJ1-2|.
CASSQTRHGYTF
TGTGCCAGCAGTCAAACCAGGCATGGCTACACCTTC
>TRBV9|.|TRBJ2-5|.
CASSPGETQYF
TGTGCCAGCAGCCCGGGGGAGACCCAGTACTTC
>TRBV11-2|.|TRBJ1-1|.
CASQTRGWDTEAFF
TGTGCCAGCCAGACCAGGGGTTGGGACACTGAAGCTTTCTTT
>TRBV30|.|TRBJ2-1|.
CAWATSLEQFF
TGTGCCTGGGCAACTAGTCTTGAGCAGTTCTTC
>TRBV9|.|TRBJ1-2|TRBD1
CASSDQTGWFGYGYTF
TGTGCCAGCAGCGATCAGACAGGGTGGTTTGGCTATGGCTACACCTTC
>TRBV30|.|TRBJ1-4|.
CAWSVPGDPREKLFF
TGTGCCTGGAGTGTACCCGGGGATCCACGGGAAAAACTGTTTTTT
>TRBV5-1|.|TRBJ1-4|TRBD1
CASSSGQGAYEKLFF
TGCGCCAGCAGCTCCGGACAGGGGGCTTATGAAAAACTGTTTTTT
>TRBV11-2|.|TRBJ1-1|.
CASSLSGSPEAFF
TGTGCCAGCAGCTTATCCGGGAGCCCTGAAGCTTTCTTT
>TRBV5-4|.|TRBJ2-2|TRBD2
CASSLLRLAGGPGGELFF
TGTGCCAGCAGCTTGCTGAGACTAGCGGGGGGGCCAGGTGGGGAGCTGTTTTTT
>TRBV5-1|.|TRBJ2-5|TRBD1
CASSLDRGRETQYF
TGCGCCAGCAGCCTAGACAGGGGGCGCGAGACCCAGTACTTC
>TRBV4-3|.|TRBJ2-5|.
CASSQGRGETQYF
TGCGCCAGCAGCCAAGGACGCGGAGAGACCCAGTACTTC
>TRBV29-1|.|TRBJ2-1|.
CSVVSSQGWNEQFF
TGCAGCGTTGTAAGTTCACAGGGATGGAATGAGCAGTTCTTC
>TRBV7-3|.|TRBJ1-1|.
CASSHGTLNTEAFF
TGTGCCAGCAGCCACGGGACACTGAACACTGAAGCTTTCTTT
>TRBV5-1|.|TRBJ1-1|.
CASSKGAPNTEAFF
TGCGCCAGCAGCAAAGGGGCTCCAAACACTGAAGCTTTCTTT
>TRBV19|.|TRBJ1-2|.
CASSPDKNYGYTF
TGTGCCAGTAGCCCTGACAAGAACTATGGCTACACCTTC
>TRBV5-1|.|TRBJ2-2|TRBD2
CASTLGTSGSGELFF
TGCGCCAGCACCCTGGGGACTAGCGGGAGCGGGGAGCTGTTTTTT
>TRBV7-8|.|TRBJ1-5|.
CASSSGGGQPQHF
TGTGCCAGCAGCTCCGGGGGGGGTCAGCCCCAGCATTTT
>TRBV5-1|.|TRBJ2-5|.
CASSLGWTTGETQYF
TGCGCCAGCAGCTTGGGCTGGACTACGGGAGAGACCCAGTACTTC
>TRBV7-8|.|TRBJ1-5|.
CASSPLGGLGHNQPQHF
TGTGCCAGCAGCCCGCTAGGAGGGCTGGGGCACAATCAGCCCCAGCATTTT
>TRBV3-1/TRBV3-2|.|TRBJ2-3|TRBD2
CASSPTGGGFQYF
TGTGCCAGCAGCCCTACGGGGGGGGGTTTCCAGTATTTT
>TRBV9|.|TRBJ1-2|TRBD1
CASSPWTGDYGYTF
TGTGCCAGCAGCCCCTGGACAGGCGACTATGGCTACACCTTC
>TRBV12-3/TRBV12-4|few|TRBJ1-1|.
CASSLVSGTEAFF
TGTGCCAGCAGTTTAGTTTCGGGGACTGAAGCTTTCTTT
>TRBV19|.|TRBJ2-1|TRBD2
CASSIQAGDAYNEQFF
TGTGCCAGTAGTATCCAAGCGGGAGACGCCTACAATGAGCAGTTCTTC
>TRBV2|.|TRBJ2-2|.
CASSEMGPGELFF
TGTGCCAGCAGTGAAATGGGGCCCGGGGAGCTGTTTTTT
>TRBV5-1|.|TRBJ1-5|.
CASSLDSPSNQPQHF
TGCGCCAGCAGCTTGGACAGTCCTAGCAATCAGCCCCAGCATTTT
>TRBV5-1|.|TRBJ2-1|TRBD1
CASSLDRGYNEQFF
TGCGCCAGCAGCTTGGACAGGGGATACAATGAGCAGTTCTTC
>TRBV14|.|TRBJ1-6|.
CASSQVGGSNSPLHF
TGTGCCAGCAGCCAGGTGGGGGGGAGTAATTCACCCCTCCACTTT
>TRBV5-1|.|TRBJ1-1|TRBD1
CASSLALTGGNTEAFF
TGCGCCAGCAGCTTGGCTTTGACAGGGGGCAACACTGAAGCTTTCTTT
>TRBV6-2/TRBV6-3|.|TRBJ1-1|.
CASSLGIEAFF
TGTGCCAGCAGTCTCGGGATAGAGGCTTTCTTT
>TRBV19|.|TRBJ2-1|.
CASNPGSIGNEQFF
TGTGCCAGTAACCCCGGGAGTATAGGGAATGAGCAGTTCTTC
>TRBV9|.|TRBJ1-2|.
CASRGAREGGYTF
TGTGCCAGCAGGGGGGCCAGGGAGGGTGGCTACACCTTC
>TRBV19|.|TRBJ1-1|.
CASSMGKAFF
TGTGCCAGTAGTATGGGCAAGGCTTTCTTT
>TRBV28|.|TRBJ2-7|.
CASSLRGPRSYEQYF
TGTGCCAGCAGTTTAAGGGGCCCCAGGTCCTACGAGCAGTACTTC
>TRBV27|.|TRBJ1-1|.
CASSLSSRLNTEAFF
TGTGCCAGCAGTTTATCCTCCAGGTTGAACACTGAAGCTTTCTTT
>TRBV11-2|.|TRBJ2-7|.
CASRQSGVYEQYF
TGTGCCAGCAGACAGAGCGGTGTTTACGAGCAGTACTTC
>TRBV6-4|once|TRBJ1-1|TRBD1
CASSRTGNTEAFF
TGTGCCAGCTCCCGGACAGGGAACACTGAAGCTTTCTTT
>TRBV6-2/TRBV6-3|.|TRBJ1-5|.
CASSYGRGSNQPQHF
TGTGCCAGCAGTTATGGAAGGGGTAGCAATCAGCCCCAGCATTTT
>TRBV20-1|few|TRBJ2-5|.
CSASQGETQYF
TGCAGTGCTAGCCAGGGGGAGACCCAGTACTTC